Below, one T cell receptor (beta chain) is given with its context. Antigen: not known. One end of the junction does not line up with germline, which may come from a read error. This entry comes from a study of cytomegalovirus exposure and HLA in healthy donors. General study findings and limits: Only CMV serostatus was available as immune exposure information. Trimming of TCR beta V- and J-genes showed a link, identified in a later analysis, to a missense DCLRE1C variant.

This PCR relied on a set of 60 Vbeta primers and 13 Jbeta primers. TCRdb keeps only in-frame clones here, not all; method: immunoSEQ multiplex PCR. The sample carries tens of thousands of clones, roughly 63% recorded once. The CDR3 totals 12 residues. Germline values: CDR1 SGHTA, CDR2 FQGNSA. The genes are TRBV7-2 and TRBJ1-1, with a possible D match to TRBD1 (6 bases). This sequence originates from a boy younger than 18 in good health and CMV-seropositive. Sequenced material: PBMCs. The CDR3 bases are TGTGCCAGCAGCCTAGCACAGGGAAGGGCTTTCTTT. Translating it yields CASSLAQGRAFF.